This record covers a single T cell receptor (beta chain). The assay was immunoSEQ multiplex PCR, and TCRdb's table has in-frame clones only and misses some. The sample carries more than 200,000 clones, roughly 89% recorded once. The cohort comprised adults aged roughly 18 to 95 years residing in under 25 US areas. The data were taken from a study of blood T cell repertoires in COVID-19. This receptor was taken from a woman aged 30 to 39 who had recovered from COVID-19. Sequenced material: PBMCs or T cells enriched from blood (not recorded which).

This CDR3 reads CASSETGSYLTGELFF. CDR3 DNA sequence: TGCGCCAGCAGCGAAACCGGGTCCTATCTTACCGGGGAGCTGTTTTTT. V and J are TRBV4-3 and TRBJ2-2; no clear D gene. Germline V gives CDR1 LGHNA, CDR2 YSLEER. V lost 5 bases and J lost 5, with 18 bases in between. This CDR3 has 16 residues.